This passage covers 24 T cell receptor beta chains from one sample sequenced in a study of T cell changes during pregnancy in multiple sclerosis. Profiling relied on immunoSEQ multiplex PCR, and the TCRdb table lists in-frame clones only, not all of them. Found here are tens of thousands of clones, roughly nine tenths of them singletons; the top ten hold 6.5% to 7%. The sequences come from CD8+ T cells from peripheral blood mononuclear cells, collected in the second trimester of pregnancy. These receptors came from a female donor with multiple sclerosis, enrolled in a pregnancy study.

This chain uses TRBV5-6 with TRBJ2-7, with D possibly matching TRBD1 (5 bases). CDR1 is SGHDT and CDR2 is YYEEEE in the germline V gene. V gave up 0 bases and J gave up 0 bases, with 10 bases separating them. This CDR3 is built from 15 residues. The CDR3 sequence: CASSLGVTVSYEQYF. CDR3 DNA: TGTGCCAGCAGCTTGGGGGTGACAGTCTCCTACGAGCAGTACTTC.

The chain uses TRBV27 and TRBJ1-1; the match to TRBD1 covers 7 bases. The ends lost 7 bases at V and 7 bases at J; junction bases unmatched: 12. Germline V gene sequence: CDR1 MNHEY, CDR2 SMNVEV (reference sequence). The length of the CDR3 is 14 residues. CDR3 loop: CASMTTTGAHEAFF. The DNA of the CDR3 is TGTGCCAGCATGACAACAACAGGGGCCCATGAAGCTTTCTTT.

This chain connects TRBV18 to TRBJ1-2; TRBD1 matches at 9 bases. The V and J ends lost 3 bases and 4 bases, in that order; junction bases with no gene match: 6. The germline CDR1 and CDR2 sequences are KGHSH and LQKENI. This CDR3 is built from 15 residues. The CDR3 reads CASSPSTGGGYGYTF. The CDR3 DNA is TGTGCCAGCTCACCTTCGACAGGGGGAGGCTATGGCTACACCTTC.

The CDR3 reads CASSPGQGNLKQYF. The CDR3 coding sequence is TGTGCCAGCAGCCCGGGACAGGGGAACCTTAAGCAGTACTTC. The rearrangement joins TRBV5-6 to TRBJ2-7; 10 bases map to TRBD1. Germline CDR1 SGHDT, CDR2 YYEEEE. V lost 4 bases to trimming and J lost 8 bases; unmatched junction nucleotides: 9. This CDR3 contains 14 residues.

The chain combines TRBV6-5 with TRBJ2-6; D perhaps matches TRBD1 (5 bases). The V end was cut by 5 bases, the J end by 3 bases, with 11 bases between. The CDR3 consists of 15 residues. CDR1 and CDR2 (germline): MNHEY, SVGAGI. The CDR3 here is CASSPREDGANVLTF. DNA for the CDR3: TGTGCCAGCAGTCCCAGGGAAGATGGGGCCAACGTCCTGACTTTC.

V and J are TRBV7-2 and TRBJ2-1; no definite D call. Looked up from germline, CDR1 is SGHTA and CDR2 is FQGNSA. Trimming shortened V by 6 bases and J by 0 bases, and 9 bases separated the two germline ends. The CDR3 consists of 14 residues. The CDR3 nucleotides read TGTGCCAGCAGTTGGTCAGACTCCTACAATGAGCAGTTCTTC. Protein: CASSWSDSYNEQFF.

The rearrangement joins TRBV2 to TRBJ2-7; 10 bases align to TRBD2. V dropped 9 bases and J dropped 0; count of bases not matched to a gene: 11. The germline V gene encodes CDR1 SNHLY and CDR2 FYNNEI. The CDR3 runs 16 residues. The CDR3 sequence is CARNTLAGASSYEQYF. The CDR3 coding sequence is TGTGCCAGGAATACTCTAGCGGGGGCCAGCTCCTACGAGCAGTACTTC.

V is TRBV6-6 and J is TRBJ1-2; D is undetermined. V was pared by 6 bases and J by 6 bases, with 11 bases between. This CDR3 region has 12 residues. In germline, CDR1 is MNHNY, CDR2 SVGAGI (reference sequence). CDR3 residues: CASRYHGDGYTF. CDR3 DNA sequence: TGTGCCAGCAGATATCACGGTGATGGCTACACCTTC.

The chain recombines TRBV18 with TRBJ1-3; weak D call: TRBD1 (6 bases). CDR3 length: 15 amino acids. Trimming removed 4 bases from V and 2 bases from J, with 12 bases in between. CDR1 and CDR2 from the germline V gene are KGHSH and LQKENI. Here the CDR3 reads CASSLRGGAGNTIYF. The CDR3 DNA reads TGTGCCAGCTCACTCCGAGGGGGAGCTGGAAACACCATATATTTT.

V and J are TRBV7-8 and TRBJ2-1; maybe TRBD2 (5 bases). The CDR3 extends over 16 amino acids. V was trimmed by 5 bases and J by 3 bases, leaving 17 bases between them. Germline V gene lookup returns CDR1 SGHVS and CDR2 FQNEAQ. The CDR3 region has the DNA TGTGCCAGCAGCCCCGGTTCCAGCGGCAACTACAATGAGCAGTTCTTC. Translated: CASSPGSSGNYNEQFF.

The V and J genes are TRBV5-1 and TRBJ2-7; 8 bases are shared with TRBD2. The J segment lost 7 bases and the V segment lost 5 bases, leaving 14 bases of the junction unmatched. The CDR3 consists of 15 residues. In germline, CDR1 is SGHRS, CDR2 YFSETQ. The CDR3 loop is CASRTTGTSDYEQYF. DNA for the CDR3: TGCGCCAGCAGAACCACCGGGACTAGTGACTATGAGCAGTACTTC.

The V and J genes are TRBV2 and TRBJ1-1; D not resolved. Germline values: CDR1 SNHLY, CDR2 FYNNEI. The CDR3 has 16 residues. Trimming removed 0 bases from V and 1 base from J, with 12 bases in between. CDR3 nucleotide sequence: TGTGCCAGCAGTGAAGCGCTTGGGCATTCGAACACTGAAGCTTTCTTT. Its translation is CASSEALGHSNTEAFF.

CDR3: CASTSSGRNTGELFF. The CDR3 nucleotides are TGCGCCAGCACCTCCAGCGGAAGAAACACCGGGGAGCTGTTTTTT. The V gene is TRBV10-2, the J gene TRBJ2-2; D is possibly TRBD2 (5 bases). This CDR3 spans 15 amino acids. Germline CDR1 reads WSHSY; CDR2 reads SAAADI. The V end was cut by 7 bases, the J end by 2 bases, with 14 bases between.

The chain links TRBV27 to TRBJ2-3, with 7 nucleotides matching TRBD1. V shed 2 bases, J shed 1 base, and the junction held 9 bases outside the gene matches. The CDR3 runs 17 residues. Germline CDR1 reads MNHEY; CDR2 reads SMNVEV (reference sequence). In nucleotides, the CDR3 is TGTGCCAGCAGTTTAGTCCACTCCGACAGGGGCACAGATACGCAGTATTTT. Its translation is CASSLVHSDRGTDTQYF.

The chain links TRBV28 to TRBJ2-7; TRBD2 aligns across 8 bases. CDR3 length: 16 amino acids. Unmatched junction bases numbered 6, after V lost 2 bases and J lost 0 bases. In germline, CDR1 is MDHEN, CDR2 SYDVKM. CDR3 coding DNA: TGTGCCAGCAGTTTACGGAGCGGGAGCCTCTCCTACGAGCAGTACTTC. Translation gives CASSLRSGSLSYEQYF.

The V gene is TRBV4-3, the J gene TRBJ2-5, with 8 bases lining up with TRBD1. The CDR3 consists of 15 residues. Germline assignment: CDR1 LGHNA and CDR2 YSLEER. V shed 2 bases, J shed 4 bases, and the junction held 6 bases outside the gene matches. This CDR3 reads CASSQQDRVGETQYF. For the CDR3, the DNA is TGCGCCAGCAGCCAACAGGACAGGGTTGGAGAGACCCAGTACTTC.

The V and J genes are TRBV4-3 and TRBJ1-1; D is uncertain. From germline, CDR1 is LGHNA and CDR2 YSLEER. The V gene lost 0 bases and the J gene lost 0 bases, with 11 bases spanning the gap. This CDR3 is 16 amino acids long. CDR3 coding DNA: TGCGCCAGCAGCCAAGATCCCCACAGATTGAACACTGAAGCTTTCTTT. It is translated as CASSQDPHRLNTEAFF.

The rearrangement uses TRBV28 and TRBJ2-7, with TRBD2 as a possible D gene (5 bases). Germline V gene sequence: CDR1 MDHEN, CDR2 SYDVKM. The CDR3 spans 17 residues. V gave up 5 bases and J gave up 0 bases, with 20 bases separating them. This chain's CDR3 is CASSPPDLLSASYEQYF. In DNA form, the CDR3 reads TGTGCCAGCAGTCCACCAGACTTACTTAGCGCCTCCTACGAGCAGTACTTC.

The V call is TRBV27, the J call TRBJ2-1, with D possibly TRBD2 on 6 matching bases. Trimming pared 5 bases from V and 6 bases from J, leaving 14 bases between. This CDR3 is built from 14 residues. Germline CDR1 MNHEY, CDR2 SMNVEV (reference sequence). CDR3 amino acids: CASSNQGSGNEQFF. CDR3 DNA: TGTGCCAGCAGTAACCAGGGTAGCGGCAATGAGCAGTTCTTC.

The count of this clone is one. The chain recombines TRBV7-6 with TRBJ2-1, with D perhaps matching TRBD2 (6 bases). The CDR3 extends over 13 amino acids. V lost 4 bases to trimming and J lost 4 bases, with 8 bases between them. The germline V gene encodes CDR1 SGHVS and CDR2 FNYEAQ. The DNA for the CDR3 is TGTGCCAGCAGCTCGGGACTGTACAATGAGCAGTTCTTC. Its translation: CASSSGLYNEQFF.

Turning to this clone: This same CDR3 is encoded by further DNA sequences in the sample. The chain has TRBV6-5 and TRBJ2-7, with 8 positions matching TRBD1. CDR3 length: 16 amino acids. Germline-derived CDR1 and CDR2 are MNHEY and SVGAGI. With V trimmed by 2 bases and J by 2 bases, 8 bases remained unmatched. The CDR3 DNA reads TGTGCCAGCAGTTACGGCTCAGGACAGGGTGCCTACGAGCAGTACTTC. Translation: CASSYGSGQGAYEQYF.

The chain uses TRBV6-6 and TRBJ2-1; maybe TRBD2 (6 bases). Trimming took off 5 bases at V and 6 bases at J, with 17 bases between the two ends. This CDR3 has 15 amino acids. The germline gives CDR1 MNHNY, CDR2 SVGAGI (reference sequence). CDR3 DNA: TGTGCCAGCAGTCCCCCGGGAGAAGCGGTCAATGAGCAGTTCTTC. It encodes CASSPPGEAVNEQFF.

The rearrangement joins TRBV7-9 to TRBJ2-3; TRBD1 matches at 7 bases. V trimming: 5 bases; J trimming: 2 bases; junction bases outside the gene matches: 7. In germline, CDR1 is SEHNR, CDR2 FQNEAQ (reference sequence). The CDR3 length is 15 residues. The CDR3 DNA reads as TGTGCCAGCAGCCCTAGGACAGGTTTCACAGATACGCAGTATTTT. Protein sequence: CASSPRTGFTDTQYF.

The chain recombines TRBV27 with TRBJ2-1, with D perhaps matching TRBD2 (5 bases). Germline-derived CDR1 and CDR2 are MNHEY and SMNVEV (reference sequence). Between the trimmed V and J ends, which lost 11 bases and 6 bases, there was a span of 14 bases. This CDR3 comprises 12 residues. CDR3 in amino acids: CAVLAGSNEQFF. Here the CDR3 DNA reads TGTGCCGTTCTGGCGGGCAGCAATGAGCAGTTCTTC.